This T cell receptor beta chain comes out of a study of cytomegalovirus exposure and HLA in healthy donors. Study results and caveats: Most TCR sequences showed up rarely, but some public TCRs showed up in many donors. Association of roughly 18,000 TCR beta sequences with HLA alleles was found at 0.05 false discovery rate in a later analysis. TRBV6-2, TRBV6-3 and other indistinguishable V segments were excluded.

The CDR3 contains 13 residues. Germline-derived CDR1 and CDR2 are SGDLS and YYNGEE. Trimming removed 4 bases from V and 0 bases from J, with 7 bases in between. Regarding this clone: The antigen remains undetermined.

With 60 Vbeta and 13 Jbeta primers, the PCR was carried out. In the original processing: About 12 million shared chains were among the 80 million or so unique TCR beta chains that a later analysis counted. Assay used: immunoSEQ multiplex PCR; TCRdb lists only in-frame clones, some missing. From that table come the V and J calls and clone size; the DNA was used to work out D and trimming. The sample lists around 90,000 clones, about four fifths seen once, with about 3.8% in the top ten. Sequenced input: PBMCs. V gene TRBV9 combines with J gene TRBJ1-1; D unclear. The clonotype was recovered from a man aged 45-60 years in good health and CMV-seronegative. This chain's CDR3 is CASSSDMNTEAFF. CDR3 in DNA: TGTGCCAGCAGCTCCGACATGAACACTGAAGCTTTCTTT.